This entry concerns a single TCR beta chain. Its matching antigen is unknown. This record belongs to a study of blood T cells in healthy people across ages. Whole-study findings and limits: TCR beta diversity, measured per million T cells, fell in a roughly linear way with age.

The second PCR ran about 6 to 12 cycles with a sample-barcoded 5' primer and J-beta primers. TCRdb re-analysed the 5' RACE reads in MiXCR, keeping a single row per CDR3 protein. The sample carries roughly 1 million distinct CDR3 sequences, under 30% recorded once. Peripheral blood samples of 9 to 10 milliliters were drawn from each donor. Total RNA, at least 5.5 micrograms per sample, came from PBMCs. This CDR3 spans 16 amino acids. CDR1 is SGHAT, CDR2 FQNNGV, per germline. Trimming stripped 0 bases from V and 0 bases from J, with 9 bases between. These data also featured in a second study, about T cells of mothers and their children. That source reports: All RNA that had been extracted was used for cDNA synthesis at approximately 1.4 ug per 15 ul.

Sequenced sample: blood. The clonotype comes from a girl aged 2 to 9 in good health. The J gene is TRBJ2-1, the V gene TRBV11-2; no firm D call. The CDR3 nucleotides are TGTGCCAGCAGCTTAGACACTTTTAGCTCCTACAATGAGCAGTTCTTC. Amino acids: CASSLDTFSSYNEQFF.